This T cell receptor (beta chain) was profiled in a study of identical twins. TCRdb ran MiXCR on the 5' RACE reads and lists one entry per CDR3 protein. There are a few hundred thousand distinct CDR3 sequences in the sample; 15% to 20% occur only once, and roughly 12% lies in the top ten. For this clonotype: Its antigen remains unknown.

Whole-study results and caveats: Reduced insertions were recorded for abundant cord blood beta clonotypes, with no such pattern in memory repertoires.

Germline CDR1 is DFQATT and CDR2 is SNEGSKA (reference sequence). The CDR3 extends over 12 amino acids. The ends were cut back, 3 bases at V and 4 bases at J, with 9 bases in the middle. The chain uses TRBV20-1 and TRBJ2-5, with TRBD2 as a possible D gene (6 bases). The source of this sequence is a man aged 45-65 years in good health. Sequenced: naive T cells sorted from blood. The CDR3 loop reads CSASEAGETQYF. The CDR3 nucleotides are TGCAGTGCTAGTGAAGCGGGAGAGACCCAGTACTTC.